The 27 T cell receptor beta chains below come from one sample, sequenced in a study of technical replicates of blood from a few donors. Assay used: immunoSEQ multiplex PCR; TCRdb lists only in-frame clones, some missing. The sample has under 85,000 clones, around 90% seen once. Sequenced: T cells isolated from PBMCs. All receptors derive from a human donor in good health. Some clones in this sample may be carry-over from other donors' samples.

CDR3 protein: CASSQDGQGGNQPQHF. The CDR3 nucleotides read TGTGCCAGCAGCCAAGATGGTCAGGGGGGCAATCAGCCCCAGCATTTT. The chain carries TRBV4-2 and TRBJ1-5, with 7 bases matching TRBD1. Per germline, CDR1 LGHNA and CDR2 YNFKEQ. V dropped 0 bases and J dropped 2; count of bases not matched to a gene: 4. The CDR3 spans 16 residues.

The rearrangement joins TRBV9 to TRBJ1-1; D remains ambiguous. The CDR3 runs 13 residues. Per the germline V gene, CDR1 is SGDLS and CDR2 is YYNGEE. V lost 3 bases and J lost 0, with 6 bases in between. The CDR3 DNA sequence: TGTGCCAGCAGCGCTCAGTTGAACACTGAAGCTTTCTTT. This encodes CASSAQLNTEAFF.

The chain is built from TRBV6-4 and TRBJ1-1; 8 nucleotides align to TRBD1. In germline, CDR1 is MRHNA, CDR2 SNTAGT. J was trimmed by 1 base and V by 2 bases; bases with no gene match: 6. The CDR3 is 16 amino acids. CDR3 sequence reads: CASSDPPGGTNTEAFF. The DNA of the CDR3 is TGTGCCAGCAGTGACCCCCCAGGGGGCACGAACACTGAAGCTTTCTTT.

V is TRBV7-9 and J is TRBJ1-1; the D gene is possibly TRBD1 (6 bases). V was trimmed by 5 bases and J by 0 bases, leaving 16 bases between them. Germline V gene lookup returns CDR1 SEHNR and CDR2 FQNEAQ (reference sequence). The CDR3 extends over 16 amino acids. CDR3 DNA: TGTGCCAGCAGCCCTATAAGGGGGACGGTGAACACTGAAGCTTTCTTT. Its translation is CASSPIRGTVNTEAFF.

This chain uses TRBV5-1 with TRBJ2-3; D may be TRBD1 (6 bases). This CDR3 is 14 amino acids long. Trimming removed 5 bases from V and 4 bases from J, with 14 bases in between. Germline V CDR1 and CDR2: SGHRS, YFSETQ. CDR3 residues: CASRSGVVADTQYF. CDR3 nucleotide sequence: TGCGCCAGCAGGTCAGGGGTAGTGGCAGATACGCAGTATTTT.

The rearrangement joins TRBV9 to TRBJ1-1; tentative D call: TRBD1 (5 bases). Germline lookup yields CDR1 SGDLS and CDR2 YYNGEE. This CDR3 region has 13 residues. Trimming left V 3 bases short and J 3 bases short, with 9 bases between. The CDR3 region is CASSGGRDTEAFF. The DNA for the CDR3 is TGTGCCAGCAGCGGGGGCAGGGACACTGAAGCTTTCTTT.

The chain combines TRBV6-1 with TRBJ2-7; D is ambiguous. V was pared by 6 bases and J by 0 bases, with 9 bases between. The CDR3 length is 13 residues. Germline V lookup: CDR1 MNHNS, CDR2 SASEGT. DNA for the CDR3: TGTGCCAGCAGCGTTAGCAGCTCCTACGAGCAGTACTTC. It codes for CASSVSSSYEQYF.

This clone occurred once. The V call is TRBV18, the J call TRBJ2-3; the D is unclear. Germline CDR1 KGHSH, CDR2 LQKENI. The CDR3 runs to 12 residues. V shed 5 bases and J shed 6 bases, with 9 bases lying between them. This chain's CDR3 is CASSYFGDTQYF. CDR3 sequence (DNA): TGTGCCAGCTCATACTTCGGGGATACGCAGTATTTT.

J is TRBJ1-2 and V is TRBV5-6; D is uncertain. Germline V CDR1 and CDR2: SGHDT, YYEEEE. The CDR3 sequence is 12 residues long. Trimming stripped 2 bases from V and 3 bases from J, with 5 bases between. The CDR3 nucleotides read TGTGCCAGCAGCTTACGGTACTATGGCTACACCTTC. The encoded protein is CASSLRYYGYTF. Based on the CDR3 plus reference TRBV5-6 and TRBJ1-2, the full variable domain is DAGVTQSPTHLIKTRGQQVTLRCSPKSGHDTVSWYQQALGQGPQFIFQYYEEEERQRGNFPDRFSGHQFPNYSSELNVNALLLGDSALYLCASSLRYYGYTFGSGTRLTVV.

This clone was detected only once. This chain joins TRBV28 and TRBJ1-4; D unclear. CDR3 length equals 15 residues. The germline V gene has CDR1 MDHEN and CDR2 SYDVKM. The V end lost 5 bases, the J end lost 5 bases, and 15 bases lay between the germline ends. DNA of the CDR3: TGTGCCAGCAGTCGCCCTACCATATTCAATGAAAAACTGTTTTTT. Translation gives CASSRPTIFNEKLFF.

The chain joins TRBV10-3 to TRBJ1-2, with a weak D call TRBD1 (6 bases). This CDR3 comprises 16 residues. The germline V and J ends were trimmed by 0 bases and 4 bases, with 15 bases remaining between them. The germline CDR1 and CDR2 sequences are ENHRY and SYGVKD. CDR3 residues: CAISESGGARGYGYTF. The CDR3 coding sequence is TGTGCCATCAGTGAGTCGGGGGGGGCGCGAGGCTATGGCTACACCTTC.

This sequence joins TRBV30 and TRBJ2-3; 13 bases are a match to TRBD2. Per the germline V gene, CDR1 is GTSNPN and CDR2 is SVGIG (reference sequence). The junction had 6 bases not matched to a gene; V was cut back by 2 bases and J by 1 base. The CDR3 extends over 17 amino acids. CDR3 in DNA: TGTGCCTGGAGTCGACTAGCGGGAGGATGGCGCACAGATACGCAGTATTTT. This codes for CAWSRLAGGWRTDTQYF.

The chain combines TRBV7-9 with TRBJ2-5; 10 bases agree with TRBD2. The junction had 6 bases not matched to a gene; V was cut back by 6 bases and J by 5 bases. Germline V CDR1 and CDR2: SEHNR, FQNEAQ (reference sequence). The CDR3 has 14 amino acids. The chain's CDR3 is CASSLAGDGETQYF. CDR3 DNA sequence: TGTGCCAGCAGTCTAGCGGGAGATGGGGAGACCCAGTACTTC.

The table lists this clone with a few counts. The chain links TRBV30 to TRBJ1-1; TRBD1 is a possible D gene (6 bases). Trimming removed 3 bases at V and 4 bases at J, with 9 bases between. CDR1 GTSNPN and CDR2 SVGIG come from the germline V gene (reference sequence). The CDR3 is 12 residues long. This chain's CDR3 is CAWSPGATEAFF. CDR3 sequence (DNA): TGTGCCTGGAGCCCAGGGGCCACTGAAGCTTTCTTT. Based on the CDR3 plus reference TRBV30 and TRBJ1-1, the full variable domain is SQTIHQWPATLVQPVGSPLSLECTVEGTSNPNLYWYRQAAGRGLQLLFYSVGIGQISSEVPQNLSASRPQDRQFILSSKKLLLSDSGFYLCAWSPGATEAFFGQGTRLTVV.

The chain joins TRBV29-1 to TRBJ2-5; possibly TRBD2 for D (5 bases). The CDR3 has 15 amino acids. V gave up 3 bases and J gave up 5 bases, with 19 bases separating them. CDR1 and CDR2 (germline): SQVTM, ANQGSEA. CDR3 DNA sequence: TGCAGCGTTGAGGACTTTAGGACGGGGAGTGAGACCCAGTACTTC. Its translation is CSVEDFRTGSETQYF.

The chain carries TRBV7-2 and TRBJ2-2, with TRBD2 identical over 8 bases. The CDR3 sequence is 13 residues long. CDR1 and CDR2 from the germline V gene are SGHTA and FQGNSA. With 8 bases clipped from V and 4 bases from J, the junction kept 3 bases outside the gene matches. CDR3 nucleotide sequence: TGTGCCAGCTATAGCGGGGCCACCGGGGAGCTGTTTTTT. Encoded protein: CASYSGATGELFF.

The chain joins TRBV6-6 to TRBJ1-5, with D hard to call. V shed 6 bases and J shed 0 bases, with 3 bases lying between them. The germline V gene has CDR1 MNHNY and CDR2 SVGAGI (reference sequence). The CDR3 covers 12 residues. The CDR3 region has the DNA TGTGCCAGCAGCGGTAGCAATCAGCCCCAGCATTTT. Amino acids: CASSGSNQPQHF.

This chain uses TRBV6-6 with TRBJ2-4, with D maybe TRBD2 (5 bases). This CDR3 region has 11 residues. Germline loops: CDR1 MNHNY, CDR2 SVGAGI (reference sequence). Trimming shortened V by 8 bases and J by 8 bases, and 10 bases separated the two germline ends. This chain's CDR3 is CASRGPDIQYF. In DNA, the CDR3 is TGTGCCAGCCGAGGGCCGGACATTCAGTACTTC.

The rearrangement links TRBV6-1 to TRBJ1-1; D is perhaps TRBD1 (5 bases). Germline-derived CDR1 and CDR2 are MNHNS and SASEGT. The CDR3 spans 15 residues. With 1 base removed from V and 0 bases from J, the gap between germline ends came to 9 bases. DNA of the CDR3: TGTGCCAGCAGTGAAGTATGGACATTGAACACTGAAGCTTTCTTT. Translated, it gives CASSEVWTLNTEAFF.

The rearrangement links TRBV9 to TRBJ1-4, with 9 bases lining up with TRBD1. Unmatched junction bases numbered 4, after V lost 3 bases and J lost 7 bases. The CDR3 has 14 amino acids. Germline CDR1 SGDLS, CDR2 YYNGEE. The CDR3 reads CASSGGQGGEKLFF. Here the CDR3 DNA reads TGTGCCAGCAGCGGGGGACAGGGTGGTGAAAAACTGTTTTTT.

This sequence joins TRBV6-5 and TRBJ1-1; 9 positions match TRBD1. Per germline, CDR1 MNHEY and CDR2 SVGAGI. The CDR3 runs to 13 residues. The V segment lost 6 bases and the J segment 6 bases; nucleotides outside the gene matches: 5. The CDR3 region is CASRRGTGPEAFF. Here the CDR3 DNA reads TGTGCCAGCAGGAGAGGGACAGGGCCTGAAGCTTTCTTT.

The chain links TRBV7-2 to TRBJ2-1; 9 positions match TRBD2. V lost 2 bases to trimming and J lost 3 bases; unmatched junction nucleotides: 5. Germline V CDR1 and CDR2: SGHTA, FQGNSA. The CDR3 consists of 16 residues. The CDR3 bases are TGTGCCAGCAGCTTAACAACTAGCGGGTACTACAATGAGCAGTTCTTC. This translates into CASSLTTSGYYNEQFF.

The chain carries TRBV4-2 and TRBJ2-7, with a possible D match to TRBD1 (5 bases). From germline, CDR1 is LGHNA and CDR2 YNFKEQ. The CDR3 runs 18 residues. Between the trimmed V and J ends, which lost 0 bases and 3 bases, there was a span of 21 bases. As DNA, the CDR3 is TGTGCCAGCAGCCAAGATCTTAGTTGGGGAACCCAGGGCTACGAGCAGTACTTC. The encoded protein is CASSQDLSWGTQGYEQYF.

The CDR3 coding sequence is TGTGCCAGCAGTGAAGCTAGCGGGAACAATGAGCAGTTCTTC. Translation gives CASSEASGNNEQFF. The genes are TRBV6-4 and TRBJ2-1; 9 nucleotides line up with TRBD2. Losses at the gene ends were 3 bases for V and 5 bases for J; bases not matched to a gene: 2. This CDR3 is 14 amino acids long. CDR1 MRHNA and CDR2 SNTAGT come from the germline V gene.

V usage is TRBV27 and J usage is TRBJ1-5; 7 bases line up with TRBD1. The junction had 12 bases not matched to a gene; V was cut back by 10 bases and J by 3 bases. The CDR3 spans 15 residues. From germline, CDR1 is MNHEY and CDR2 SMNVEV (reference sequence). The CDR3 sequence is CATSRGGVFNQPQHF. CDR3 in DNA: TGTGCCACCTCGCGAGGGGGCGTCTTCAATCAGCCCCAGCATTTT.

The chain combines TRBV10-3 with TRBJ2-5; the match to TRBD1 covers 8 bases. The junction had 2 bases not matched to a gene; V was cut back by 9 bases and J by 5 bases. The CDR3 consists of 11 residues. Germline V lookup: CDR1 ENHRY, CDR2 SYGVKD. The CDR3 nucleotides are TGTGCCATAGGACAGGGCGAGACCCAGTACTTC. This encodes CAIGQGETQYF.

V and J are TRBV4-1 and TRBJ1-1; D uncertain. Germline V gene data show CDR1 as MGHRA and CDR2 as YSYEKL. The CDR3 sequence is 15 residues long. The V end lost 0 bases, the J end lost 1 base, and 9 bases lay between the germline ends. CDR3 bases: TGCGCCAGCAGCCAAGATGCGGGGAAGAACACTGAAGCTTTCTTT. Amino acids: CASSQDAGKNTEAFF.